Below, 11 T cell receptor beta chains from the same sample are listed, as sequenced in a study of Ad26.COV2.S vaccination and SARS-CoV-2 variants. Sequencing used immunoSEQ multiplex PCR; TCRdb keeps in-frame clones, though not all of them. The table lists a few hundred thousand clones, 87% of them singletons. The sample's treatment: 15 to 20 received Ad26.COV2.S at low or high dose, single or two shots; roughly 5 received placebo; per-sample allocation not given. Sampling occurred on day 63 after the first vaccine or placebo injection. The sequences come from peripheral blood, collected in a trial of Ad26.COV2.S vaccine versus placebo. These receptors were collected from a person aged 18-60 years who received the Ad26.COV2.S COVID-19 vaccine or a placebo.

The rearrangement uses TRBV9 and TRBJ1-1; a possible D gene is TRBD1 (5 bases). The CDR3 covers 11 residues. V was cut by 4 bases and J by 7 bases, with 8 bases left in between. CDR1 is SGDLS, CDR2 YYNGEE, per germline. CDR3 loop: CASSRGGEAFF. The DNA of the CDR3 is TGTGCCAGCAGCAGGGGCGGTGAAGCTTTCTTT.

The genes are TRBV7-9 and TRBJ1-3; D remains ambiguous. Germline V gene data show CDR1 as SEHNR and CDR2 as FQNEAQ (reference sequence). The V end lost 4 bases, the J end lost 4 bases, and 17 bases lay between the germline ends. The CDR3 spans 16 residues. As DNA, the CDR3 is TGTGCCAGCAGCTCACTGGGCAGCAGTTTAGGAAACACCATATATTTT. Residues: CASSSLGSSLGNTIYF. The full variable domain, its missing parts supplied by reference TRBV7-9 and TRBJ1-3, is DTGVSQNPRHKITKRGQNVTFRCDPISEHNRLYWYRQTLGQGPEFLTYFQNEAQLEKSRLLSDRFSAERPKGSFSTLEIQRTEQGDSAMYLCASSSLGSSLGNTIYFGEGSWLTVV.

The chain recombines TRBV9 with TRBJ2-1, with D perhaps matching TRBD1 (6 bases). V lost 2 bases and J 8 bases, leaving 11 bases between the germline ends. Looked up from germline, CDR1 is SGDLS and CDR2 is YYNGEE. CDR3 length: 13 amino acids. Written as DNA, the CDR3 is TGTGCCAGCAGCGTGCTACAGGGTCATGAGCAGTTCTTC. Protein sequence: CASSVLQGHEQFF.

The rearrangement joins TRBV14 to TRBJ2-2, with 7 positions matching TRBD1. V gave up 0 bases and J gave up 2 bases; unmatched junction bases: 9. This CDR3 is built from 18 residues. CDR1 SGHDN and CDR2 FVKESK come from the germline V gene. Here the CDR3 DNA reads TGTGCCAGCAGCCAAGACACTCCGGGACAGCCTAACACCGGGGAGCTGTTTTTT. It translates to CASSQDTPGQPNTGELFF.

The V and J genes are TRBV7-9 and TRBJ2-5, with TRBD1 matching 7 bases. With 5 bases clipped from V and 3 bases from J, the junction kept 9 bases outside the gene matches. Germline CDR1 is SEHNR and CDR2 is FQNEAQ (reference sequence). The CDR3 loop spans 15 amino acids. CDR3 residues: CASSTRTGQKETQYF. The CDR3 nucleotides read TGTGCCAGCAGCACCAGGACAGGACAAAAAGAGACCCAGTACTTC.

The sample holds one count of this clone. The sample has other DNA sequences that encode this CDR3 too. The chain's CDR3 is CAWSVGGYEQYF. CDR3 bases: TGTGCCTGGAGTGTAGGGGGTTACGAGCAGTACTTC. The J gene is TRBJ2-7, the V gene TRBV30, with a possible D match to TRBD1 (6 bases). The CDR3 length is 12 residues. Trimming pared 0 bases from V and 4 bases from J, leaving 7 bases between. Germline values: CDR1 GTSNPN, CDR2 SVGIG (reference sequence).

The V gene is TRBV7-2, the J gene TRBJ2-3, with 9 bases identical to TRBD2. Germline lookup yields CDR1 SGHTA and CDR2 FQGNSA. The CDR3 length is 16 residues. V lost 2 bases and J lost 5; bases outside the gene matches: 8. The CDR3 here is CASSLNPRGGIDTQYF. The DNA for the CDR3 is TGTGCCAGCAGCTTAAACCCGCGGGGGGGAATAGATACGCAGTATTTT.

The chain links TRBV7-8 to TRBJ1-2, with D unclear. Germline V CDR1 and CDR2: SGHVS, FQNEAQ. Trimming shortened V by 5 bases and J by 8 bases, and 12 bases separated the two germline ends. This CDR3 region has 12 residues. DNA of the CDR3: TGTGCCAGCAGCCTCGATTATGAAGGCTACACCTTC. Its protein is CASSLDYEGYTF.

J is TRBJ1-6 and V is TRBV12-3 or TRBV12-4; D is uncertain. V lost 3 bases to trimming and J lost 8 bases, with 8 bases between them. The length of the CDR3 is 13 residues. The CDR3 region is CASSFHPDSPLHF. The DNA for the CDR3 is TGTGCCAGCAGTTTTCATCCGGATTCACCCCTCCACTTT.

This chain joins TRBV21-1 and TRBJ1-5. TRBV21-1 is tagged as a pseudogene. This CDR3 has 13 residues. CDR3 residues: CASRGGGDQPQHF. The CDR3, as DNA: TGTGCCAGCAGAGGAGGGGGAGATCAGCCCCAGCATTTT.

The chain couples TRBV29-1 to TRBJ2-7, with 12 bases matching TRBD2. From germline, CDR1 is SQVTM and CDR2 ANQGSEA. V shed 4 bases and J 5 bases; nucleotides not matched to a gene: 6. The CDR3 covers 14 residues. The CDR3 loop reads CSVARLAGADEQYF. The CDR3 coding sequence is TGCAGCGTTGCTCGACTAGCGGGGGCTGACGAGCAGTACTTC.